The sequence of this T cell receptor beta chain was determined in a study of T cells in Graves' hyperthyroidism and ophthalmopathy. Amplified TCR beta CDR3 regions derived from RNA transcripts. The HTBI primer set served for first-round RT-PCR of the TCR CDR3. MiXCR, applied by TCRdb to the multiplex PCR reads, yields one record per CDR3 protein. This sample has 750,000 to 950,000 distinct CDR3 sequences, with approximately 40% found just once. CDR1 SEHNR and CDR2 FQNEAQ come from the germline V gene (reference sequence). The CDR3 adds up to 12 amino acids, both ends counted. Uncontrolled infections, other autoimmune diseases, pregnancy or lactation led to exclusion of patients. Details on this clonotype: The DNA is left out, because the CDR3 cannot be placed on it with certainty; the CDR3 is given as TCRdb lists it.

Sequenced input: blood. The chain uses TRBV7-9 and TRBJ1-2; whether TRBD1, the table's D call, matches the DNA was not checked. The TCR comes from a young man with Graves' hyperthyroidism. The CDR3 protein is CASSRVGAGNTF.